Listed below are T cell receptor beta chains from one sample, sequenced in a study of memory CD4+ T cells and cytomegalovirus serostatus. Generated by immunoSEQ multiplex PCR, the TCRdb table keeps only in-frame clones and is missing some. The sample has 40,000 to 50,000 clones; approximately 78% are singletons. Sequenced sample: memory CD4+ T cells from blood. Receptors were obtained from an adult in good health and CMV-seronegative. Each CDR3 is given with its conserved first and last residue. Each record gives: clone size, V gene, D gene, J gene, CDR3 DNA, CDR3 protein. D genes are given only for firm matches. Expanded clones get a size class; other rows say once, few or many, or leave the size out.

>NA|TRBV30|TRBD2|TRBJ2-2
TGTGCCTGGACTCTTGGACTAGCGGGGGATTTCGGGGAGCTGTTTTTT
CAWTLGLAGDFGELFF
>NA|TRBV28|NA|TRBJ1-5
TGTGCCAGCAGCGTGGGGGGGATCAATCAGCCCCAGCATTTT
CASSVGGINQPQHF
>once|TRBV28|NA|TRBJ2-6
TGTGCCAGCAGTTTATTTGGGGGGACTGGGGCCAACGTCCTGACTTTC
CASSLFGGTGANVLTF
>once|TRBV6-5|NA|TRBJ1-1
TGTGCCAGCGGCGTAGCTATTAGGACTGAAGCTTTCTTT
CASGVAIRTEAFF
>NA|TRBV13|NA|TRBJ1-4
TGTGCCAGCAGCGTCCGGAGGAGGGGCGGTGAAAAACTGTTTTTT
CASSVRRRGGEKLFF
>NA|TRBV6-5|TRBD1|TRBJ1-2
TGTGCCAGCAGTTACGCTCAAGGACAGGGGGCCTATGGCTACACCTTC
CASSYAQGQGAYGYTF
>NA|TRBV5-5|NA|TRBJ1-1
TGTGCCAGCAGCTTGGTTCGGACAGAGAACACTGAAGCTTTCTTT
CASSLVRTENTEAFF
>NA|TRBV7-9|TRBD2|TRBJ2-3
TGTGCCAGCAGCGAGGGACTAGCGAGGAGCACAGATACGCAGTATTTT
CASSEGLARSTDTQYF
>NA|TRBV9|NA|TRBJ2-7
TGTGCCAGCAGCGTAGGCCCCAGGGACTACGAGCAGTACTTC
CASSVGPRDYEQYF
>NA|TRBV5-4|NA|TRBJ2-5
TGTGCCAGCAGCCGTGCCAGGGGATGGGGTGAAGAGACCCAGTACTTC
CASSRARGWGEETQYF
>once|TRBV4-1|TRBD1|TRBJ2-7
TGCGCCAGCACCCCTGGGACAGGGGCTGGCGAGCAGTACTTC
CASTPGTGAGEQYF
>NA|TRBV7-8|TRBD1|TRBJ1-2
TGTGCCAGCAGCTTAGCAGGAGTAGGGACAGCTAACTATGGCTACACCTTC
CASSLAGVGTANYGYTF
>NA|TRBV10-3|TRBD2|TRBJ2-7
TGTGCCATCAGTGATCGGGAGGCCGAGCAGTACTTC
CAISDREAEQYF